The 22 T cell receptor beta chains below come from one sample, sequenced in a study of cytomegalovirus exposure and HLA in healthy donors. Vbeta (60) and Jbeta (13) primers were used in the PCR. Some clones are missing from TCRdb's copy, which holds only in-frame ones; the method was immunoSEQ multiplex PCR. The sample data list approximately 180,000 clones. Sequencing was carried out using PBMCs. These receptors were collected from a man in his thirties or forties in good health and CMV-seronegative.

The chain is built from TRBV5-1 and TRBJ2-5, with D perhaps matching TRBD1 (6 bases). Matching the DNA end better, TRBJ2-7 makes the J call doubtful. CDR1 is SGHRS, CDR2 YFSETQ, per germline. The CDR3 is made up of 13 amino acids. This CDR3 reads CASSTDRFYEQYF. CDR3 DNA: TGCGCCAGCAGCACGGACAGATTTTACGAGCAGTACTTC.

This sequence joins TRBV6-5 and TRBJ2-1, with D perhaps TRBD1 (5 bases). From germline, CDR1 is MNHEY and CDR2 SVGAGI. The CDR3 totals 12 residues. Trimming cost V 6 bases and J 9 bases, with 12 bases left between them. The CDR3 region is CASRSDRPEQFF. The DNA of the CDR3 is TGTGCCAGCAGAAGTGACAGACCTGAGCAGTTCTTC.

The chain has TRBV6-5 and TRBJ2-2, with D possibly TRBD2 on 5 matching bases. CDR3 size: 15 residues. CDR1 and CDR2 from the germline V gene are MNHEY and SVGAGI. The CDR3 here is CATKLERANTGELFF. The CDR3 nucleotides read TGTGCTACCAAATTGGAGAGGGCGAACACCGGGGAGCTGTTTTTT.

The chain recombines TRBV10-3 with TRBJ2-7; tentative D call: TRBD1 (6 bases). The V end lost 3 bases, the J end lost 0 bases, and 12 bases lay between the germline ends. In germline, CDR1 is ENHRY, CDR2 SYGVKD. This CDR3 comprises 15 residues. The CDR3 bases are TGTGCCATCAGTGAAGTGACAGGACCCTCCTACGAGCAGTACTTC. It yields the protein CAISEVTGPSYEQYF.

The genes are TRBV6-5 and TRBJ1-3; no clear D. Per germline, CDR1 MNHEY and CDR2 SVGAGI. The CDR3 has 14 residues. Trimming took 4 bases from V and 2 from J, leaving 9 bases between them. CDR3 in amino acids: CASSSIEAGNTIYF. As DNA, the CDR3 is TGTGCCAGCAGTTCTATAGAGGCTGGAAACACCATATATTTT.

V gene TRBV18 combines with J gene TRBJ1-3; D remains ambiguous. This CDR3 spans 17 amino acids. Germline CDR1 reads KGHSH; CDR2 reads LQKENI. Trimming took 2 bases from V and 3 from J, leaving 17 bases between them. CDR3 nucleotide sequence: TGTGCCAGCTCACCAGAGGGTTCCTCCTCCCGTGGAAACACCATATATTTT. Encoded protein: CASSPEGSSSRGNTIYF.

This sequence joins TRBV4-3 and TRBJ2-5; 9 nucleotides agree with TRBD1. The length of the CDR3 is 18 residues. Per the germline V gene, CDR1 is LGHNA and CDR2 is YSLEER. The J segment lost 5 bases and the V segment lost 0 bases, leaving 13 bases of the junction unmatched. The CDR3 loop is CASSQDVFGSTGGETQYF. CDR3 bases: TGCGCCAGCAGCCAAGATGTGTTCGGCTCGACAGGGGGTGAGACCCAGTACTTC.

The genes are TRBV5-4 and TRBJ1-3, with D uncertain. The CDR3 runs to 14 residues. The V end was cut by 2 bases, the J end by 0 bases, with 6 bases between. Germline V gives CDR1 SGHNT, CDR2 YYREEE (reference sequence). For the CDR3, the DNA is TGTGCCAGCAGCTTCGGAGGCTCTGGAAACACCATATATTTT. This translates into CASSFGGSGNTIYF.

The chain recombines TRBV7-2 with TRBJ1-4; D ambiguous. With 1 base removed from V and 2 bases from J, the gap between germline ends came to 11 bases. CDR1 and CDR2 from the germline V gene are SGHTA and FQGNSA. The CDR3 runs 16 residues. The CDR3 DNA sequence: TGTGCCAGCAGCTTAGTTTCCGCAGGCACTAATGAAAAACTGTTTTTT. It yields the protein CASSLVSAGTNEKLFF.

This chain joins TRBV7-9 and TRBJ2-7, with D uncertain. V was pared by 5 bases and J by 0 bases, with 14 bases between. The germline gives CDR1 SEHNR, CDR2 FQNEAQ (reference sequence). This CDR3 region has 15 residues. CDR3 residues: CASSTLGFGSYEQYF. In DNA form, the CDR3 reads TGTGCCAGCAGCACTCTCGGTTTCGGCTCCTACGAGCAGTACTTC. The whole variable domain, remainder taken from reference TRBV7-9 and TRBJ2-7, is DTGVSQNPRHKITKRGQNVTFRCDPISEHNRLYWYRQTLGQGPEFLTYFQNEAQLEKSRLLSDRFSAERPKGSFSTLEIQRTEQGDSAMYLCASSTLGFGSYEQYFGPGTRLTVT.

J is TRBJ2-1 and V is TRBV6-6; D possibly corresponds to TRBD2 (6 bases). V gave up 2 bases and J gave up 0 bases, with 8 bases separating them. Germline assignment: CDR1 MNHNY and CDR2 SVGAGI (reference sequence). The CDR3 has 15 amino acids. This CDR3 is CASSYAGSSYNEQFF. As DNA, the CDR3 is TGTGCCAGCAGTTACGCGGGAAGCTCCTACAATGAGCAGTTCTTC.

The chain couples TRBV5-8 to TRBJ1-4, with D maybe TRBD1 (5 bases). V lost 0 bases and J lost 1, with 13 bases in between. The germline CDR1 and CDR2 sequences are SGHTS and YDEGEE. This CDR3 spans 17 amino acids. In DNA form, the CDR3 reads TGTGCCAGCAGCTTGGTGCGGGGGGTAGGAACTAATGAAAAACTGTTTTTT. It codes for CASSLVRGVGTNEKLFF.

This chain joins TRBV11-2 and TRBJ2-3; D possibly corresponds to TRBD2 (6 bases). Germline CDR1 is SGHAT and CDR2 is FQNNGV. This CDR3 region has 16 residues. Trimming removed 5 bases from V and 1 base from J, with 16 bases in between. The CDR3 is CASSGVAGFGTDTQYF. The CDR3 DNA reads as TGTGCCAGCAGCGGAGTGGCGGGATTCGGCACAGATACGCAGTATTTT.

The gene calls are TRBV19 and TRBJ1-2; weak D call: TRBD1 (5 bases). V gave up 5 bases and J gave up 3 bases, with 16 bases separating them. The CDR3 length is 15 residues. Per the germline V gene, CDR1 is LNHDA and CDR2 is SQIVND (reference sequence). The CDR3 bases are TGTGCCAGTAGTGGGCCAGGGCGGCTCCACTATGGCTACACCTTC. Translating gives CASSGPGRLHYGYTF.

This rearrangement joins TRBV6-5 to TRBJ2-7; 8 nucleotides align to TRBD1. Trimming cost V 6 bases and J 4 bases; bases outside gene matches: 8. Germline-derived CDR1 and CDR2 are MNHEY and SVGAGI. The CDR3 length is 14 residues. The CDR3 sequence: CASRLGQGSYEQYF. The CDR3 nucleotides read TGTGCCAGCAGACTCGGACAGGGTTCGTACGAGCAGTACTTC.

This chain connects TRBV13 to TRBJ1-1; no definite D call. With 5 bases removed from V and 3 bases from J, the gap between germline ends came to 28 bases. Germline loops: CDR1 PRHDT, CDR2 FYEKMQ (reference sequence). The CDR3 sequence is 19 residues long. The chain's CDR3 is CASSPSWGGLRRRDTEAFF. The CDR3 nucleotides read TGTGCCAGCAGCCCTAGCTGGGGAGGGCTGAGACGTAGGGACACTGAAGCTTTCTTT.

On this clone: At one end the junction does not follow the germline gene, possibly because of a read error. The CDR3 DNA follows: TGTGCCAGCGGTGACTCGGCAAGCGGGAGCCCAGATACGCAGTATTTT. Translation: CASGDSASGSPDTQYF. The chain has TRBV6-4 and TRBJ2-3; 8 nucleotides match TRBD2. The CDR3 spans 16 residues. Germline-derived CDR1 and CDR2 are MRHNA and SNTAGT.

In nucleotides, the CDR3 is TGTGCCAGCAGCACGGTCGGGGGGGGGTATGAGCAGTTCTTC. This sequence encodes CASSTVGGGYEQFF. This chain links TRBV9 with TRBJ2-1; 8 bases fit TRBD2. From germline, CDR1 is SGDLS and CDR2 YYNGEE. The junction had 8 bases not matched to a gene; V was cut back by 4 bases and J by 8 bases. The CDR3 consists of 14 residues.

The gene calls are TRBV4-2 and TRBJ1-2, with 7 bases fitting TRBD1. This CDR3 is built from 17 residues. Germline V gives CDR1 LGHNA, CDR2 YNFKEQ. V lost 0 bases and J lost 5; bases outside the gene matches: 12. DNA for the CDR3: TGTGCCAGCAGCCAAGACGCCCTGGTCCGGGACAGTTATGGCTACACCTTC. This sequence encodes CASSQDALVRDSYGYTF.

V is TRBV18 and J is TRBJ2-5, with 7 nucleotides matching TRBD1. The V gene end was trimmed by 6 bases and the J gene end by 5 bases; junction bases not matched to a gene: 9. The germline gives CDR1 KGHSH, CDR2 LQKENI. The length of the CDR3 is 14 residues. This chain's CDR3 is CASSRTGFLETQYF. CDR3 DNA sequence: TGTGCCAGCTCCAGGACAGGATTTCTGGAGACCCAGTACTTC.

V is TRBV10-2 and J is TRBJ2-5; 7 bases agree with TRBD2. V shed 7 bases and J 4 bases; nucleotides not matched to a gene: 0. The CDR3 extends over 11 amino acids. CDR1 and CDR2 from the germline V gene are WSHSY and SAAADI. CDR3: CASTGGETQYF. The DNA of the CDR3 is TGCGCCAGCACGGGGGGAGAGACCCAGTACTTC.

The chain carries TRBV2 and TRBJ2-7, with no clear D. This CDR3 spans 13 amino acids. Between the trimmed V and J ends, which lost 10 bases and 1 base, there was a span of 14 bases. CDR1 and CDR2 (germline): SNHLY, FYNNEI. The CDR3 nucleotides read TGTGCCATTACAGCAAGCCTATCCTACGAGCAGTACTTC. Encoded protein: CAITASLSYEQYF.